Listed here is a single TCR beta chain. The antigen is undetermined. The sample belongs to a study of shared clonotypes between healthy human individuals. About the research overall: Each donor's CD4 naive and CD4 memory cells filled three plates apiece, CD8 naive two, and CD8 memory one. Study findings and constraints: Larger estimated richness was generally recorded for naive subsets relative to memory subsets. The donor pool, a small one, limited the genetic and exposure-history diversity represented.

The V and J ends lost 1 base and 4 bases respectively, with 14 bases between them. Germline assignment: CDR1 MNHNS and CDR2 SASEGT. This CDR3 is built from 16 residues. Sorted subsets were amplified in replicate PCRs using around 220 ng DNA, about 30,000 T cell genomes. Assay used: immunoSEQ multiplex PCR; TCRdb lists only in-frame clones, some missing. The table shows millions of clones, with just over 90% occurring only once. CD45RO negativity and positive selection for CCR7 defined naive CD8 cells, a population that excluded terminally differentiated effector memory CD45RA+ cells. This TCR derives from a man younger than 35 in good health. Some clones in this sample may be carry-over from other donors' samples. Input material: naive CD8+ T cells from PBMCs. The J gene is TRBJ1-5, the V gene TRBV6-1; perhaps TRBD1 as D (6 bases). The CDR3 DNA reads TGTGCCAGCAGTGAAGGGCTCCCCGGGACAAATCAGCCCCAGCATTTT. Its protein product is CASSEGLPGTNQPQHF.